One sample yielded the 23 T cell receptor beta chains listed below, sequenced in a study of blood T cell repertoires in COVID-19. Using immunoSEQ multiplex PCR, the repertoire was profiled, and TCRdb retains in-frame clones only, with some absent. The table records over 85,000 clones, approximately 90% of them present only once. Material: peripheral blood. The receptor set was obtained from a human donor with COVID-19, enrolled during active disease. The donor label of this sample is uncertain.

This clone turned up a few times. The CDR3: CASSEAGKYTIYF. CDR3 bases: TGTGCCAGCAGCGAAGCAGGGAAATACACCATATATTTT. V usage is TRBV7-2 and J usage is TRBJ1-3; D possibly corresponds to TRBD1 (5 bases). This CDR3 has 13 residues. From germline, CDR1 is SGHTA and CDR2 FQGNSA. V was shortened by 5 bases and J by 8 bases, with 13 bases between the two germline ends. The variable domain in full, with the rest retrieved from reference TRBV7-2 and TRBJ1-3, is GAGVSQSPSNKVTEKGKDVELRCDPISGHTALYWYRQSLGQGLEFLIYFQGNSAPDKSGLPSDRFSAERTGGSVSTLTIQRTQQEDSAVYLCASSEAGKYTIYFGEGSWLTVV.

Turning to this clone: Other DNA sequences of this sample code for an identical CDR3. The CDR3 coding sequence is TGTGCCAGCAGCTTAGGATTAGCGGGGACCTACAATGAGCAGTTCTTC. This translates into CASSLGLAGTYNEQFF. This chain links TRBV11-2 with TRBJ2-1, with 8 bases that match TRBD2. CDR1 and CDR2 from the germline V gene are SGHAT and FQNNGV. V lost 1 base and J lost 2; bases outside the gene matches: 4. The CDR3 loop spans 16 amino acids.

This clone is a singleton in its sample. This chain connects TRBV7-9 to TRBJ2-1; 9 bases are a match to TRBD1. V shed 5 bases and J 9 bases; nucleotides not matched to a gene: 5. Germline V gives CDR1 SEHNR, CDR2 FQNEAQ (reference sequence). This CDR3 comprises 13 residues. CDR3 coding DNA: TGTGCCAGCAGCCGGGACAGGGACGGTGAGCAGTTCTTC. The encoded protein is CASSRDRDGEQFF.

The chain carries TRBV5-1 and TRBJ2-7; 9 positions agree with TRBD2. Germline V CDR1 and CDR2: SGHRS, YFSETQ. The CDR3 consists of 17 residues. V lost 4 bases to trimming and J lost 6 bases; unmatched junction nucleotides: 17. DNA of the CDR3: TGCGCCAGCAGCCCTCGGCCCCGCGGGGGGGAAGATTCCGAGCAGTACTTC. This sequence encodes CASSPRPRGGEDSEQYF.

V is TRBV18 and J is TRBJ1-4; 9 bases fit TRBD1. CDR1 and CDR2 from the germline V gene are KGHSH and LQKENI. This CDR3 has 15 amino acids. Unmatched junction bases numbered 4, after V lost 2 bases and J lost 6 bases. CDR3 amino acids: CASSPRGQGHEKLFF. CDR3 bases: TGTGCCAGCTCACCAAGGGGACAGGGTCATGAAAAACTGTTTTTT. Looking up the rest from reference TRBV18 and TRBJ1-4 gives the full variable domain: NAGVMQNPRHLVRRRGQEARLRCSPMKGHSHVYWYRQLPEEGLKFMVYLQKENIIDESGMPKERFSAEFPKEGPSILRIQQVVRGDSAAYFCASSPRGQGHEKLFFGSGTQLSVL.

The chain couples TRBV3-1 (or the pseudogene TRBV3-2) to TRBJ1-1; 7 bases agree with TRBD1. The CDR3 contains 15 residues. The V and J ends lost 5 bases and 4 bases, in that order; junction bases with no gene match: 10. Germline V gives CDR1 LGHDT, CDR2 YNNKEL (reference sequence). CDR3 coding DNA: TGTGCCAGCAGCGCCCGAACAGGGGAAGGCACTGAAGCTTTCTTT. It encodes CASSARTGEGTEAFF.

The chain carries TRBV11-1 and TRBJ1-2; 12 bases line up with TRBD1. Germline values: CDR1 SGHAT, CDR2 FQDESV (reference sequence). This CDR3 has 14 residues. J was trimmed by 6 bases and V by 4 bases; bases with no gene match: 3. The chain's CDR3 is CASSSGQGAHGYTF. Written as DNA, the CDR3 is TGTGCCAGCAGCTCGGGACAGGGGGCCCATGGCTACACCTTC.

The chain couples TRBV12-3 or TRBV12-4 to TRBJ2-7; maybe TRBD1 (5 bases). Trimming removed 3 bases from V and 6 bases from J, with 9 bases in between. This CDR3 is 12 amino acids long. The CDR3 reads CASSFVTGEQYF. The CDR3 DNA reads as TGTGCCAGCAGTTTCGTTACAGGCGAGCAGTACTTC.

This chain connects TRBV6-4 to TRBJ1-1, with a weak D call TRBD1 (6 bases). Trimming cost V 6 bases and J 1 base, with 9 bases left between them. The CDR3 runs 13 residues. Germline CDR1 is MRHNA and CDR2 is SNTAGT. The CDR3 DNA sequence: TGTGCCAGCAGACGGGACACGAACACTGAAGCTTTCTTT. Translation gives CASRRDTNTEAFF.

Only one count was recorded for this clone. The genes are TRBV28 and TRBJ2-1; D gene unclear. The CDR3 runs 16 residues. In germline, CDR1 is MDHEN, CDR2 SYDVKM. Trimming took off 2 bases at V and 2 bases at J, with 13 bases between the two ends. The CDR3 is CASSLDDSLTYNEQFF. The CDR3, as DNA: TGTGCCAGCAGTTTAGACGACTCGCTTACCTACAATGAGCAGTTCTTC.

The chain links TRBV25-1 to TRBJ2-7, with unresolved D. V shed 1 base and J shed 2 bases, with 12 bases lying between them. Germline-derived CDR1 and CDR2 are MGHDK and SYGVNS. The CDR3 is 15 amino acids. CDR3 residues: CASSELRQTTYEQYF. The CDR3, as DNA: TGTGCCAGCAGTGAATTGCGGCAGACCACCTACGAGCAGTACTTC.

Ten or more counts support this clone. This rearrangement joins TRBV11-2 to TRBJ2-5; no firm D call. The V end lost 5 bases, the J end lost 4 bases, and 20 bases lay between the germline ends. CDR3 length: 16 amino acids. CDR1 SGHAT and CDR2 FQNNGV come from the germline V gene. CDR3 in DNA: TGTGCCAGCAGCCTGCTGGCCTCGGCCAGGCGAGAGACCCAGTACTTC. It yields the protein CASSLLASARRETQYF.

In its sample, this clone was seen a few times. In DNA, the CDR3 is TGTGCCAGCAGCTTTACGGGACAGGGCCACGGGGAGCTGTTTTTT. Translated: CASSFTGQGHGELFF. This chain uses TRBV5-6 with TRBJ2-2, with 9 nucleotides matching TRBD1. The V gene end was trimmed by 2 bases and the J gene end by 7 bases; junction bases not matched to a gene: 6. Per germline, CDR1 SGHDT and CDR2 YYEEEE. The CDR3 has 15 residues.

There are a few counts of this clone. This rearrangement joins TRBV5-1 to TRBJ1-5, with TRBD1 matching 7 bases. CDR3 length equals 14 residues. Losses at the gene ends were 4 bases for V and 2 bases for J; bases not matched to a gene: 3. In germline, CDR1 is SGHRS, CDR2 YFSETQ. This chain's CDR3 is CASSPGQGNQPQHF. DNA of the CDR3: TGCGCCAGCAGCCCCGGACAGGGCAATCAGCCCCAGCATTTT.

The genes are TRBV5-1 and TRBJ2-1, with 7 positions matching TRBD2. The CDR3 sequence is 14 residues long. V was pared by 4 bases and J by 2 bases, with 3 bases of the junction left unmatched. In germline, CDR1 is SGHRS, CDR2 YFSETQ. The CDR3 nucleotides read TGCGCCAGCAGCCTCCGGGGGGCCTACAATGAGCAGTTCTTC. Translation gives CASSLRGAYNEQFF.

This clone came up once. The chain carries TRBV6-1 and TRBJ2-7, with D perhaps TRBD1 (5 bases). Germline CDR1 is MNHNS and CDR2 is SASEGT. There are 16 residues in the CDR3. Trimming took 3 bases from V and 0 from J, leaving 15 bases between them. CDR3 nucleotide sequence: TGTGCCAGCAGTGACCCGCCAGACAGAAGCTCCTACGAGCAGTACTTC. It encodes CASSDPPDRSSYEQYF.

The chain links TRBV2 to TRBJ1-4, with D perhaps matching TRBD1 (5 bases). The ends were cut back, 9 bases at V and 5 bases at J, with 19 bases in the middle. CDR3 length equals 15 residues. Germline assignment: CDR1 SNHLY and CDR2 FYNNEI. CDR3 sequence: CARGGQGNYNEKLFF. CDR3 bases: TGTGCCAGGGGAGGTCAGGGAAACTACAATGAAAAACTGTTTTTT.

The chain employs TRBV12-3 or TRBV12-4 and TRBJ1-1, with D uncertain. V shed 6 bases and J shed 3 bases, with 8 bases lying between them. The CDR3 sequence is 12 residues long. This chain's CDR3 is CASSPSYTEAFF. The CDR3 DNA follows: TGTGCCAGCAGCCCGTCCTACACTGAAGCTTTCTTT.

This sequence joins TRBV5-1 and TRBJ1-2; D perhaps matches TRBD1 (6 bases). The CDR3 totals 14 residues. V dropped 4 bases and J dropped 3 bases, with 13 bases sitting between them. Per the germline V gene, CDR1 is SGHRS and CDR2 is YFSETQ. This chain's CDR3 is CASSVGGADYGYTF. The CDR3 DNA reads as TGCGCCAGCAGCGTGGGGGGCGCAGACTATGGCTACACCTTC.

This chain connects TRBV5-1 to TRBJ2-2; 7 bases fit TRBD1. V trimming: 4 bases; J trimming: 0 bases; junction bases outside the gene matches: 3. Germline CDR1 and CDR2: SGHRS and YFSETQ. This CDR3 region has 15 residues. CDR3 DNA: TGCGCCAGCAGCCGGACAGGAACGAACACCGGGGAGCTGTTTTTT. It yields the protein CASSRTGTNTGELFF.

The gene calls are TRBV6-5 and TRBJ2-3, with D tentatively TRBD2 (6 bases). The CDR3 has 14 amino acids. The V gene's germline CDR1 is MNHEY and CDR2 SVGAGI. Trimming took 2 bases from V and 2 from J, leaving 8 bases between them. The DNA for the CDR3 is TGTGCCAGCAGTTACCGGGAGATCACAGATACGCAGTATTTT. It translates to CASSYREITDTQYF.

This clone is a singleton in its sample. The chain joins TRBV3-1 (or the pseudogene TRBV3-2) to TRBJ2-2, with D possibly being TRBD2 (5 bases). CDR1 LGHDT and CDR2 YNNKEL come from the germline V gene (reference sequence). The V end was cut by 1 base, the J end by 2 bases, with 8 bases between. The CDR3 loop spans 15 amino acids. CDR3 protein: CASSQGTVNTGELFF. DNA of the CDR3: TGTGCCAGCAGCCAAGGGACTGTAAACACCGGGGAGCTGTTTTTT.

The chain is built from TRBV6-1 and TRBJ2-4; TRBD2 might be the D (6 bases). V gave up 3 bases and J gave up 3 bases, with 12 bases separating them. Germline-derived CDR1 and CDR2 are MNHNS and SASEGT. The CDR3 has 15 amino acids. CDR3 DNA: TGTGCCAGCAGTGATACTCGGCGGGGCAAAAACATTCAGTACTTC. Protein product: CASSDTRRGKNIQYF.